Below, 28 T cell receptor beta chains from the same sample are listed, as sequenced in a study of CD8 T cells in ankylosing spondylitis. Via MiXCR, TCRdb re-called the 5' RACE reads, giving one row per CDR3 protein. The sample shows under 300,000 distinct CDR3 sequences, roughly 10% of them seen only once. Sequenced sample: blood, either unsorted or a sorted T cell fraction (not recorded which). The receptors were gathered from a male donor with ankylosing spondylitis or in good health (not recorded which).

Ten or more counts support this clonotype. V and J are TRBV15 and TRBJ1-5; 8 bases are a match to TRBD1. Unmatched junction bases numbered 6, after V lost 0 bases and J lost 2 bases. The length of the CDR3 is 17 residues. Germline V gene lookup returns CDR1 LNHNV and CDR2 YYDKDF (reference sequence). The DNA of the CDR3 is TGTGCCACCAGCAGAGATCCCAGGGGGCACGGCAATCAGCCCCAGCATTTT. Translation gives CATSRDPRGHGNQPQHF.

J is TRBJ1-3 and V is TRBV5-1; TRBD1 agrees at 7 bases. CDR1 SGHRS and CDR2 YFSETQ come from the germline V gene. The trim removed 4 bases at V and 4 bases at J, leaving 5 bases unmatched. The CDR3 contains 14 residues. CDR3 protein: CASSPGQKGNTIYF. The CDR3 nucleotides are TGCGCCAGCAGCCCGGGACAGAAGGGAAACACCATATATTTT.

The chain has TRBV14 and TRBJ2-2; D unresolved. CDR3 length: 12 residues. Per the germline V gene, CDR1 is SGHDN and CDR2 is FVKESK. V was trimmed by 6 bases and J by 5 bases, leaving 7 bases between them. CDR3 DNA: TGTGCCAGCAGTGGTAGTACCGGGGAGCTGTTTTTT. It specifies CASSGSTGELFF. The variable domain in full, with the rest retrieved from reference TRBV14 and TRBJ2-2, is EAGVTQFPSHSVIEKGQTVTLRCDPISGHDNLYWYRRVMGKEIKFLLHFVKESKQDESGMPNNRFLAERTGGTYSTLKVQPAELEDSGVYFCASSGSTGELFFGEGSRLTVL.

This clonotype was recorded many times. The rearrangement links TRBV12-3 or TRBV12-4 to TRBJ1-5; D gene unclear. Trimming took 3 bases from V and 0 from J, leaving 6 bases between them. The CDR3 totals 14 residues. The CDR3 is CASSLMDSNQPQHF. Written as DNA, the CDR3 is TGTGCCAGCAGTTTGATGGATAGCAATCAGCCCCAGCATTTT.

In its sample, this clonotype was seen many times. CDR3 sequence (DNA): TGCAGTGTTCTTGACTGGGGAGGGACCCAGTACTTC. Protein product: CSVLDWGGTQYF. The V call is TRBV20-1, the J call TRBJ2-5, with a weak D call TRBD2 (6 bases). The CDR3 has 12 amino acids. The germline V gene has CDR1 DFQATT and CDR2 SNEGSKA (reference sequence). The V end was cut by 7 bases, the J end by 7 bases, with 16 bases between.

This clonotype was seen repeatedly, ten times or more. The gene calls are TRBV11-2 and TRBJ2-7; 11 bases agree with TRBD2. The CDR3 has 15 amino acids. Trimming removed 1 base from V and 7 bases from J; junction bases left unmatched: 6. Germline V lookup: CDR1 SGHAT, CDR2 FQNNGV. The CDR3 DNA reads as TGTGCCAGCAGCTTAGGGGGACTAGCGGAGTTTGAGCAGTACTTC. It encodes CASSLGGLAEFEQYF.

This clonotype came up many times. The chain joins TRBV6-4 to TRBJ2-3; D may be TRBD1 or TRBD2 (5 bases each). Trimming shortened V by 1 base and J by 1 base, and 9 bases separated the two germline ends. CDR3 length: 15 residues. From germline, CDR1 is MRHNA and CDR2 SNTAGT. In DNA, the CDR3 is TGTGCCAGCAGTGACTTTGGGGGAGGCACAGATACGCAGTATTTT. Amino acids: CASSDFGGGTDTQYF.

At least ten counts were recorded for this clonotype. The chain couples TRBV5-1 to TRBJ1-5; D is possibly TRBD1 (5 bases). This CDR3 is built from 14 residues. CDR1 is SGHRS, CDR2 YFSETQ, per germline. The V end was cut by 4 bases, the J end by 8 bases, with 16 bases between. The CDR3, as DNA: TGCGCCAGCAGCGACGGGCCTATGGGGGAGCCCCAGCATTTT. Translation: CASSDGPMGEPQHF.

This clonotype was recorded at least ten times. V usage is TRBV6-1 and J usage is TRBJ2-5; 7 bases line up with TRBD1. Germline loops: CDR1 MNHNS, CDR2 SASEGT. The V gene end was trimmed by 9 bases and the J gene end by 2 bases; junction bases not matched to a gene: 12. This CDR3 region has 15 residues. Here the CDR3 DNA reads TGTGCCAGTTCAGGGGGACCAGGTTTTCAAGAGACCCAGTACTTC. It translates to CASSGGPGFQETQYF.

This clonotype has more than one count but fewer than ten. This chain joins TRBV29-1 and TRBJ2-7; a weak D match, TRBD2 (6 bases). The CDR3 is 12 amino acids. Germline V gene lookup returns CDR1 SQVTM and CDR2 ANQGSEA. V lost 7 bases to trimming and J lost 4 bases, with 14 bases between them. CDR3 bases: TGCAGCGCGGTTGGGCGGGAATACGAGCAGTACTTC. It specifies CSAVGREYEQYF.

This chain joins TRBV20-1 and TRBJ2-1, with D maybe TRBD2 (7 bases). The CDR3 contains 16 residues. Per germline, CDR1 DFQATT and CDR2 SNEGSKA (reference sequence). DNA of the CDR3: TGCAGCTTCAGGGGCCAGGAGCGGGGATACTACAATGAGCAGTTCTTC. Its translation is CSFRGQERGYYNEQFF.

This clonotype came up many times. V usage is TRBV20-1 and J usage is TRBJ2-2; D is uncertain. The CDR3 has 14 residues. From germline, CDR1 is DFQATT and CDR2 SNEGSKA (reference sequence). V was shortened by 3 bases and J by 6 bases, with 14 bases between the two germline ends. This CDR3 reads CSARNLSFAGELFF. CDR3 in DNA: TGCAGTGCTAGGAATTTGAGTTTCGCCGGGGAGCTGTTTTTT.

This clonotype was counted ten times or more. The chain carries TRBV5-5 and TRBJ2-7; D may be TRBD1 (5 bases). The length of the CDR3 is 13 residues. CDR1 is SGHKS and CDR2 is YYEKEE in the germline V gene (reference sequence). Between the trimmed V and J ends, which lost 0 bases and 8 bases, there was a span of 12 bases. The CDR3 region is CASSLARATQQYF. CDR3 nucleotides: TGTGCCAGCAGCTTGGCCAGGGCTACTCAGCAGTACTTC.

The V and J genes are TRBV12-3 or TRBV12-4 and TRBJ1-2, with D unresolved. Trimming shortened V by 5 bases and J by 7 bases, and 23 bases separated the two germline ends. CDR3 length: 16 amino acids. The CDR3 nucleotides read TGTGCCAGCAGTGCTCGCAATATTTTGACACTTAGTGGCTACACCTTC. It encodes CASSARNILTLSGYTF.

This chain joins TRBV12-3 or TRBV12-4 and TRBJ2-1; TRBD2 agrees at 10 bases. CDR3 length: 16 residues. Trimming removed 1 base from V and 3 bases from J; junction bases left unmatched: 3. This CDR3 reads CASSLDASGGYNEQFF. The CDR3 region has the DNA TGTGCCAGCAGTTTAGATGCTAGCGGGGGCTACAATGAGCAGTTCTTC.

The sample holds many counts of this clonotype. This chain uses TRBV29-1 with TRBJ2-3; D might be TRBD1 (5 bases). There are 11 residues in the CDR3. Looked up from germline, CDR1 is SQVTM and CDR2 is ANQGSEA. The germline V and J ends were trimmed by 5 bases and 3 bases, with 6 bases remaining between them. For the CDR3, the DNA is TGCAGCGTTCAGGGAACAGATACGCAGTATTTT. This sequence encodes CSVQGTDTQYF.

Many counts were recorded for this clonotype. This sequence joins TRBV5-1 and TRBJ2-3; TRBD2 matches at 7 bases. CDR1 and CDR2 from the germline V gene are SGHRS and YFSETQ. CDR3 length: 14 residues. J gave up 2 bases and V 3 bases, and 3 bases lay outside the gene matches. DNA of the CDR3: TGCGCCAGCAGCTGGAGCGGGACCACAGATACGCAGTATTTT. It specifies CASSWSGTTDTQYF.

This clonotype showed up many times. The V gene is TRBV20-1, the J gene TRBJ2-1; weak D call: TRBD2 (6 bases). The V and J ends lost 5 bases and 6 bases respectively, with 14 bases between them. This CDR3 spans 13 amino acids. CDR1 and CDR2 (germline): DFQATT, SNEGSKA (reference sequence). CDR3 region: CSAPRTGLNEQFF. The DNA of the CDR3 is TGCAGTGCTCCCCGGACGGGACTCAATGAGCAGTTCTTC.

This clonotype was picked up many times. Its ends do not fully match the called genes, so a read error is possible. The V and J genes are TRBV27 and TRBJ1-5; D ambiguous. CDR1 MNHEY and CDR2 SMNVEV come from the germline V gene (reference sequence). The CDR3 spans 11 residues. The CDR3 here is CASGFSFPQHF. The DNA for the CDR3 is TGTGCCAGCGGTTTCTCTTTTCCCCAGCATTTT.

Note on this clonotype: A much larger clone sits a single nucleotide away, making a read error possible. The chain employs TRBV5-1 and TRBJ2-4; D might be TRBD2 (6 bases). This CDR3 has 17 amino acids. The germline gives CDR1 SGHRS, CDR2 YFSETQ. CDR3: CASTLARAEGAKNIQYF. The CDR3 DNA follows: TGCGCCAGCACCTTGGCTCGAGCGGAGGGAGCCAAAAACATTCAGTACTTC.

This clonotype showed up many times. This chain links TRBV27 with TRBJ1-5; D might be TRBD1 (5 bases). CDR1 is MNHEY and CDR2 is SMNVEV in the germline V gene (reference sequence). V was shortened by 7 bases and J by 3 bases, with 13 bases between the two germline ends. The CDR3 length is 14 residues. DNA for the CDR3: TGTGCCAGCAAGGATCCGGGGACCAATCAGCCCCAGCATTTT. Protein product: CASKDPGTNQPQHF.

At least ten counts were recorded for this clonotype. The rearrangement joins TRBV20-1 to TRBJ1-6; D remains ambiguous. Germline V gene lookup returns CDR1 DFQATT and CDR2 SNEGSKA (reference sequence). Trimming cost V 6 bases and J 9 bases, with 18 bases left between them. This CDR3 is 14 amino acids long. In DNA form, the CDR3 reads TGCAGTGCGGAGGCGTTTGTACTGGGTTCACCCCTCCACTTT. Translation gives CSAEAFVLGSPLHF.

The sample holds a few counts of this clonotype. The rearrangement joins TRBV20-1 to TRBJ1-6; D may be TRBD1 (6 bases). CDR3 length: 15 residues. CDR1 and CDR2 (germline): DFQATT, SNEGSKA (reference sequence). With 3 bases removed from V and 5 bases from J, the gap between germline ends came to 14 bases. The CDR3 here is CSAREPGHNNSPLHF. Here the CDR3 DNA reads TGCAGTGCTAGGGAACCGGGACACAATAATTCACCCCTCCACTTT.

This clonotype was counted many times. This chain links TRBV3-1 with TRBJ2-2, with TRBD2 matching 7 bases. Trimming took 9 bases from V and 5 from J; bases not matched to a gene: 3. Germline CDR1 and CDR2: LGHDT and YNNKEL (reference sequence). This CDR3 has 12 amino acids. The CDR3 DNA reads TGTGCCAGTGGAGCGGGGACCGGGGAGCTGTTTTTT. Translated: CASGAGTGELFF.

The sample holds many counts of this clonotype. V usage is TRBV12-3 or TRBV12-4 and J usage is TRBJ2-7; 9 bases match TRBD1. CDR3 length: 12 amino acids. V lost 6 bases and J lost 4; bases outside the gene matches: 1. CDR3 region: CASRDRGYEQYF. The CDR3 DNA sequence: TGTGCCAGCAGGGACAGGGGATACGAGCAGTACTTC.

Ten or more counts support this clonotype. V is TRBV20-1 and J is TRBJ1-6, with unresolved D. With 6 bases removed from V and 0 bases from J, the gap between germline ends came to 12 bases. The CDR3 contains 15 residues. Germline CDR1 DFQATT, CDR2 SNEGSKA (reference sequence). The CDR3 DNA reads as TGCAGTGCGACCGGAAGGAGCTCCTATAATTCACCCCTCCACTTT. Translating it yields CSATGRSSYNSPLHF.

This clonotype was recorded at least ten times. This chain links TRBV20-1 with TRBJ2-5, with 8 bases lining up with TRBD2. Germline CDR1 reads DFQATT; CDR2 reads SNEGSKA (reference sequence). The CDR3 contains 14 residues. J lost 6 bases, V lost 3 bases, and 9 bases had no gene match. CDR3 residues: CSASEAGGRKTQYF. CDR3 DNA: TGCAGTGCTAGTGAGGCGGGGGGTCGGAAGACCCAGTACTTC.

This clonotype was picked up many times. V gene TRBV10-3 combines with J gene TRBJ1-1, with 7 bases matching TRBD1. V lost 6 bases and J lost 5; bases outside the gene matches: 15. The germline CDR1 and CDR2 sequences are ENHRY and SYGVKD. The CDR3 is 16 amino acids. This CDR3 reads CAIRTGAGSIGTEAFF. In nucleotides, the CDR3 is TGTGCCATCAGAACAGGGGCGGGATCGATCGGTACTGAAGCTTTCTTT.